These 26 T cell receptor beta chains were sequenced from one sample in a study of blood T cells in healthy people across ages. A sample-barcoded 5' primer and a J-beta primer mix were used in a second PCR of roughly 6 to 11 cycles. TCRdb called the 5' RACE reads again in MiXCR, with one record for every CDR3 protein. The table shows about 1.8 million distinct CDR3 sequences, with around half occurring only once. Sequencing input: blood. These receptor sequences come from a woman aged 40 to 50 in good health.

The chain employs TRBV6-5 and TRBJ2-6; D remains ambiguous. Germline V CDR1 and CDR2: MNHEY, SVGAGI. Trimming stripped 2 bases from V and 6 bases from J, with 20 bases between. The CDR3 length is 18 residues. The CDR3: CASSYKARFRFEANVLTF. In DNA form, the CDR3 reads TGTGCCAGCAGTTACAAGGCACGGTTCCGTTTTGAGGCCAACGTCCTGACTTTC.

The rearrangement joins TRBV20-1 to TRBJ1-5; D possibly corresponds to TRBD1 (6 bases). Germline V gives CDR1 DFQATT, CDR2 SNEGSKA (reference sequence). The CDR3 runs 15 residues. The V end was cut by 0 bases, the J end by 4 bases, with 13 bases between. CDR3 DNA: TGCAGTGCTAGAGATTACCGACAGGTAAATCAGCCCCAGCATTTT. It yields the protein CSARDYRQVNQPQHF.

The J gene is TRBJ2-1, the V gene TRBV6-4, with 10 bases lining up with TRBD2. Germline CDR1 reads MRHNA; CDR2 reads SNTAGT. The V gene end was trimmed by 0 bases and the J gene end by 9 bases; junction bases not matched to a gene: 8. This CDR3 is 16 amino acids long. The CDR3 is CASSDSRASGGGEQFF. The CDR3, as DNA: TGTGCCAGCAGTGACTCGAGGGCTAGCGGGGGCGGTGAGCAGTTCTTC.

The genes are TRBV9 and TRBJ2-7; the D gene is possibly TRBD1 (5 bases). Trimming stripped 3 bases from V and 4 bases from J, with 11 bases between. CDR3 length equals 13 residues. Germline-derived CDR1 and CDR2 are SGDLS and YYNGEE. The CDR3 sequence is CASSATTGYEQYF. For the CDR3, the DNA is TGTGCCAGCAGCGCCACAACAGGATACGAGCAGTACTTC. The whole variable domain, filled in from reference TRBV9 and TRBJ2-7, reads DSGVTQTPKHLITATGQRVTLRCSPRSGDLSVYWYQQSLDQGLQFLIQYYNGEERAKGNILERFSAQQFPDLHSELNLSSLELGDSALYFCASSATTGYEQYFGPGTRLTVT.

The genes are TRBV20-1 and TRBJ2-7, with unresolved D. The V gene's germline CDR1 is DFQATT and CDR2 SNEGSKA (reference sequence). CDR3 length: 12 residues. The V gene lost 3 bases and the J gene lost 7 bases, with 13 bases spanning the gap. CDR3 residues: CSASLGFGEQYF. The CDR3 bases are TGCAGTGCTAGTCTAGGCTTTGGTGAGCAGTACTTC.

The chain couples TRBV6-5 to TRBJ1-2; 7 positions match TRBD1. CDR3 length: 15 residues. V trimming: 6 bases; J trimming: 5 bases; junction bases outside the gene matches: 12. Germline V gene data show CDR1 as MNHEY and CDR2 as SVGAGI. In DNA form, the CDR3 reads TGTGCCAGCAGACCGACAGACAGGGATCGGTATGGCTACACCTTC. Amino acid sequence: CASRPTDRDRYGYTF.

V and J are TRBV7-2 and TRBJ1-5; possibly TRBD1 for D (5 bases). Germline lookup yields CDR1 SGHTA and CDR2 FQGNSA. The CDR3 runs 15 residues. Trimming cost V 1 base and J 5 bases, with 12 bases left between them. This CDR3 reads CASSLGDSTYQPQHF. The CDR3 DNA reads as TGTGCCAGCAGCTTAGGAGACAGCACCTATCAGCCCCAGCATTTT.

The rearrangement joins TRBV7-8 to TRBJ2-7; D call uncertain. Trimming removed 8 bases from V and 0 bases from J, with 17 bases in between. Germline CDR1 is SGHVS and CDR2 is FQNEAQ. CDR3 size: 15 residues. The chain's CDR3 is CASADDDILSYEQYF. The CDR3 nucleotides read TGTGCCAGCGCTGACGACGACATCCTCTCCTACGAGCAGTACTTC.

This chain links TRBV6-5 with TRBJ2-1; D is possibly TRBD2 (6 bases). The germline CDR1 and CDR2 sequences are MNHEY and SVGAGI. V was cut by 3 bases and J by 4 bases, with 13 bases left in between. The CDR3 extends over 15 amino acids. CDR3 protein: CASSYTEGNYNEQFF. The CDR3 bases are TGTGCCAGCAGTTATACGGAGGGGAATTACAATGAGCAGTTCTTC.

This chain connects TRBV5-1 to TRBJ2-5; D remains unclear. V dropped 0 bases and J dropped 5 bases, with 11 bases sitting between them. Germline V gives CDR1 SGHRS, CDR2 YFSETQ. CDR3 length equals 14 residues. The CDR3 nucleotides read TGCGCCAGCAGCTTGGTGGTGGGCGCGGAGACCCAGTACTTC. Its translation: CASSLVVGAETQYF.

This clonotype has a handful of counts. The V call is TRBV28, the J call TRBJ2-7; 10 bases align to TRBD1. The CDR3 has 16 amino acids. The J segment lost 0 bases and the V segment lost 5 bases, leaving 7 bases of the junction unmatched. Germline CDR1 reads MDHEN; CDR2 reads SYDVKM. Here the CDR3 DNA reads TGTGCCAGCAGTCCTCGGGACAGGGGCAACTCCTACGAGCAGTACTTC. This codes for CASSPRDRGNSYEQYF.

This clonotype was recorded a few times. The gene calls are TRBV6-1 and TRBJ1-5; D is unresolved. In germline, CDR1 is MNHNS, CDR2 SASEGT. This CDR3 spans 15 amino acids. Trimming took off 1 base at V and 0 bases at J, with 7 bases between the two ends. The CDR3 DNA reads TGTGCCAGCAGTGAAGAGTATTATAGCAATCAGCCCCAGCATTTT. Residues: CASSEEYYSNQPQHF.

To note about this clonotype: A read error is likely, as this CDR3 ends without the conserved phenylalanine or tryptophan. This rearrangement joins TRBV7-3 to TRBJ2-3; 8 bases are shared with TRBD2. This CDR3 has 17 amino acids. Per germline, CDR1 SGHTA and CDR2 FQGTGA. V was pared by 5 bases and J by 2 bases, with 12 bases of the junction left unmatched. CDR3 residues: CASSPTGASGFTDTQYL. The DNA for the CDR3 is TGTGCCAGCAGCCCGACGGGGGCTAGCGGGTTCACAGATACGCAGTATTTG.

The chain carries TRBV21-1 and TRBJ2-3; the table's TRBD1 call for D was not verified on the DNA. TRBV21-1 is deemed a pseudogene. The CDR3 has 15 residues. CDR3 DNA sequence: TGTGCCAGCAGCGGGACACTCAGCAGCACAGATACGCAGTATTTT. The encoded protein is CASSGTLSSTDTQYF.

This clonotype was recorded a few times. This chain links TRBV6-1 with TRBJ2-5, with 8 bases lining up with TRBD2. With 4 bases clipped from V and 2 bases from J, the junction kept 9 bases outside the gene matches. CDR1 MNHNS and CDR2 SASEGT come from the germline V gene. The CDR3 spans 16 residues. The CDR3 spells CASSGPLAGPQETQYF. The CDR3 coding sequence is TGTGCCAGCAGTGGACCCCTAGCGGGTCCACAAGAGACCCAGTACTTC.

The chain recombines TRBV7-2 with TRBJ1-5, with D unresolved. V lost 0 bases, J lost 3 bases, and 6 bases lay in between. The CDR3 runs to 14 residues. Looked up from germline, CDR1 is SGHTA and CDR2 is FQGNSA. The CDR3 nucleotides are TGTGCCAGCAGCTTAGCTTCGATCAATCAGCCCCAGCATTTT. Translation: CASSLASINQPQHF.

This chain uses TRBV20-1 with TRBJ2-1; 12 nucleotides agree with TRBD2. V shed 6 bases, J shed 4 bases, and the junction held 7 bases outside the gene matches. This CDR3 is 15 amino acids long. Germline CDR1 DFQATT, CDR2 SNEGSKA (reference sequence). The CDR3, as DNA: TGCAGTGCCCATGGACTAGCGGGAATATACAATGAGCAGTTCTTC. This translates into CSAHGLAGIYNEQFF.

V gene TRBV6-5 combines with J gene TRBJ1-2; 8 bases fit TRBD1. Trimming cost V 5 bases and J 4 bases; bases outside gene matches: 9. This CDR3 comprises 15 residues. Germline lookup yields CDR1 MNHEY and CDR2 SVGAGI. CDR3 amino acids: CASSRDRGAPYGYTF. The CDR3 DNA follows: TGTGCCAGCAGTAGAGACAGGGGTGCTCCCTATGGCTACACCTTC.

In regard to this clonotype: At one of its ends the junction is not consistent with the germline gene, which may arise from a read error. This chain connects TRBV29-1 to TRBJ2-7; possibly TRBD1 for D (5 bases). The V gene's germline CDR1 is SQVTM and CDR2 ANQGSEA. This CDR3 region has 12 residues. CDR3 protein: CGVRRDSYEQYF. The DNA of the CDR3 is TGCGGCGTTCGTAGAGACAGCTACGAGCAGTACTTC.

There are a few counts of this clonotype. V gene TRBV7-2 combines with J gene TRBJ2-5; 9 bases line up with TRBD1. Trimming removed 6 bases from V and 0 bases from J; junction bases left unmatched: 2. Germline V gene sequence: CDR1 SGHTA, CDR2 FQGNSA. The CDR3 runs to 14 residues. The CDR3: CASRGTGYQETQYF. The DNA of the CDR3 is TGTGCCAGCAGAGGGACAGGGTACCAAGAGACCCAGTACTTC.

The gene calls are TRBV29-1 and TRBJ2-5; unclear D gene. Between the trimmed V and J ends, which lost 5 bases and 3 bases, there was a span of 13 bases. CDR1 is SQVTM, CDR2 ANQGSEA, per germline. The CDR3 is 13 amino acids. In nucleotides, the CDR3 is TGCAGCGTTTTCAGCCTTACGAAAGAGACCCAGTACTTC. Encoded protein: CSVFSLTKETQYF.

The V and J genes are TRBV7-9 and TRBJ2-1, with 9 bases fitting TRBD2. The CDR3 loop spans 16 amino acids. CDR1 SEHNR and CDR2 FQNEAQ come from the germline V gene (reference sequence). V lost 1 base to trimming and J lost 4 bases; unmatched junction nucleotides: 5. The DNA of the CDR3 is TGTGCCAGCAGCTTAGATACTAGCGGGTGGTACAATGAGCAGTTCTTC. Protein product: CASSLDTSGWYNEQFF.

The rearrangement uses TRBV15 and TRBJ2-1; 10 bases agree with TRBD2. The CDR3 is 15 residues long. From germline, CDR1 is LNHNV and CDR2 YYDKDF (reference sequence). With V trimmed by 2 bases and J by 4 bases, 2 bases remained unmatched. In DNA form, the CDR3 reads TGTGCCACCAGCAGACAGCGGGGGGGGTACAATGAGCAGTTCTTC. Translated, it gives CATSRQRGGYNEQFF.

The genes are TRBV20-1 and TRBJ1-2; no firm D call. The CDR3 runs to 9 residues. Germline V gene sequence: CDR1 DFQATT, CDR2 SNEGSKA (reference sequence). V lost 5 bases and J lost 6, with 4 bases in between. The CDR3 nucleotides are TGCAGTGCTCATGATGGCTACACCTTC. Translated: CSAHDGYTF.

The chain is built from TRBV20-1 and TRBJ1-2; D is possibly TRBD1 (5 bases). The germline V gene encodes CDR1 DFQATT and CDR2 SNEGSKA (reference sequence). The CDR3 has 15 residues. Trimming shortened V by 0 bases and J by 6 bases, and 17 bases separated the two germline ends. The CDR3 region has the DNA TGCAGTGCTAGAGATACGGGGGGAATCGATCATGGCTACACCTTC. This translates into CSARDTGGIDHGYTF.

The chain joins TRBV6-5 to TRBJ2-4; the match to TRBD1 covers 9 bases. The CDR3 spans 13 residues. Germline V CDR1 and CDR2: MNHEY, SVGAGI. The V gene end was trimmed by 4 bases and the J gene end by 8 bases; junction bases not matched to a gene: 3. This CDR3 reads CASSWTGEDIQYF. Written as DNA, the CDR3 is TGTGCCAGCAGTTGGACAGGGGAGGACATTCAGTACTTC.